This is a list of T cell receptor beta chains from one sample in a study of pediatric ulcerative colitis. The assay was immunoSEQ multiplex PCR, and TCRdb's table has in-frame clones only and misses some. The table lists 54,000 or so clones, 87% of them singletons. Sequenced material: blood. These receptors came from a boy aged 10-17 years who was a control in a study of pediatric ulcerative colitis. CDR3s include the opening cysteine and the closing phenylalanine or tryptophan. Fields, in order: clone size, D gene, J gene, V gene, CDR3 length, CDR3 protein, CDR3 DNA. D genes are given only for firm matches. Clone size is stated in some rows and not others, as once, few, many or a class when expanded.

abundance: NA
d_gene: NA
j_gene: TRBJ1-1
v_gene: TRBV27
len: 14
CDR3aa: CASSLSPGDTEAFF
CDR3nt: TGTGCCAGCAGTTTATCGCCAGGGGACACTGAAGCTTTCTTT

abundance: once
d_gene: TRBD1
j_gene: TRBJ1-5
v_gene: TRBV6-1
len: 14
CDR3aa: CASLPGQRNQPQHF
CDR3nt: TGTGCCAGCCTACCGGGACAGCGCAATCAGCCCCAGCATTTT

abundance: NA
d_gene: TRBD2
j_gene: TRBJ2-1
v_gene: TRBV7-3
len: 17
CDR3aa: CASSPEGGAGADNEQFF
CDR3nt: TGTGCCAGCAGCCCCGAGGGTGGGGCGGGAGCGGACAATGAGCAGTTCTTC

abundance: NA
d_gene: NA
j_gene: TRBJ2-1
v_gene: TRBV5-1
len: 13
CDR3aa: CASSFPNYNEQFF
CDR3nt: TGCGCCAGCAGCTTCCCCAACTACAATGAGCAGTTCTTC

abundance: NA
d_gene: TRBD2
j_gene: TRBJ2-3
v_gene: TRBV10-3
len: 15
CDR3aa: CAISDTSGESDTQYF
CDR3nt: TGTGCCATCAGTGATACTAGCGGGGAATCAGATACGCAGTATTTT

abundance: NA
d_gene: NA
j_gene: TRBJ2-7
v_gene: TRBV5-1
len: 14
CDR3aa: CASSGPTGTYEQYF
CDR3nt: TGCGCCAGCAGCGGACCCACAGGGACCTACGAGCAGTACTTC

abundance: NA
d_gene: TRBD1
j_gene: TRBJ1-1
v_gene: TRBV4-1
len: 16
CDR3aa: CASSDPGTGKNTEAFF
CDR3nt: TGCGCCAGCAGCGATCCCGGGACAGGGAAAAACACTGAAGCTTTCTTT

abundance: NA
d_gene: NA
j_gene: TRBJ1-2
v_gene: TRBV5-6
len: 15
CDR3aa: CASSYGTPNNYGYTF
CDR3nt: TGTGCCAGCAGCTATGGGACACCGAATAACTATGGCTACACCTTC

abundance: NA
d_gene: NA
j_gene: TRBJ2-6
v_gene: TRBV6-4
len: 15
CDR3aa: CASSDSATGANVLTF
CDR3nt: TGTGCCAGCAGTGACTCGGCAACTGGGGCCAACGTCCTGACTTTC

abundance: NA
d_gene: TRBD1
j_gene: TRBJ1-2
v_gene: TRBV7-2
len: 14
CDR3aa: CASSATGGGYGYTF
CDR3nt: TGTGCCAGCAGCGCGACAGGGGGGGGCTATGGCTACACCTTC